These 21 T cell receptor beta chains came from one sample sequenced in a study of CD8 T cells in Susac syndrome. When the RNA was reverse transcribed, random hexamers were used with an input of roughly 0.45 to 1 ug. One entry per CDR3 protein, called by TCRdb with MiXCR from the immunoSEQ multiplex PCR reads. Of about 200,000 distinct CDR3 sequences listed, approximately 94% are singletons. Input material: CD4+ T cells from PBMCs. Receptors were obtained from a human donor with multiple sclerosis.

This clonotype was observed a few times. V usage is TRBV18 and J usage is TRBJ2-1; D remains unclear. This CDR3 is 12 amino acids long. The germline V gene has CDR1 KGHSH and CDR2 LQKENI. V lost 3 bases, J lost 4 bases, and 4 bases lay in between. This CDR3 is CASSPTYNEQFF. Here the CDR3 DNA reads TGTGCCAGCTCACCCACGTACAATGAGCAGTTCTTC.

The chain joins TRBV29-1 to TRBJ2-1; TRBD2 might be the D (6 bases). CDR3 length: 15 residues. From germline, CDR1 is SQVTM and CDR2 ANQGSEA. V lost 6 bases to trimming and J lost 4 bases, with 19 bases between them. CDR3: CSVLDQGRRYNEQFF. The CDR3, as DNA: TGCAGCGTCCTTGACCAAGGGAGGAGATACAATGAGCAGTTCTTC.

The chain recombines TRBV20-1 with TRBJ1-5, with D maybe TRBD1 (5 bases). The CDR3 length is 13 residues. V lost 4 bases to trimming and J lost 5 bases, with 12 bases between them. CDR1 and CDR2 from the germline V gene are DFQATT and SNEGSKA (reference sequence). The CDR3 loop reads CSANEGLHQPQHF. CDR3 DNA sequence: TGCAGTGCTAATGAGGGGCTTCATCAGCCCCAGCATTTT.

CDR3 DNA: TGTGCCATCAAGGACAGGGTTGACGAGCAGTACTTC. It yields the protein CAIKDRVDEQYF. The chain couples TRBV10-3 to TRBJ2-7; 8 bases fit TRBD1. Trimming removed 7 bases from V and 5 bases from J; junction bases left unmatched: 4. Germline V gene sequence: CDR1 ENHRY, CDR2 SYGVKD. The CDR3 consists of 12 residues.

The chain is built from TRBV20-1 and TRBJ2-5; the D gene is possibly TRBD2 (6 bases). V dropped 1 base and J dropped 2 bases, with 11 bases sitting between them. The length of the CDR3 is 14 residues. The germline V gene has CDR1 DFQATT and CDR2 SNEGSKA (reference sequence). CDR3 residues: CSARGGVAQETQYF. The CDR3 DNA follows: TGCAGTGCTAGAGGGGGGGTGGCACAAGAGACCCAGTACTTC.

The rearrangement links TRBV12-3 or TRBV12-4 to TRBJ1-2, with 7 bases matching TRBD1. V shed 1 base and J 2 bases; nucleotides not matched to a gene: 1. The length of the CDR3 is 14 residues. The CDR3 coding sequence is TGTGCCAGCAGTTTAGGGGGACAGAACTATGGCTACACCTTC. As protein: CASSLGGQNYGYTF.

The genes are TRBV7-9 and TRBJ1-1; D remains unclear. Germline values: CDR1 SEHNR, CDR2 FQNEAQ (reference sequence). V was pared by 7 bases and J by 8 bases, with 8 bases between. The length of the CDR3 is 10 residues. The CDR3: CASTNEEAFF. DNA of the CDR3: TGTGCCAGCACCAACGAGGAAGCTTTCTTT.

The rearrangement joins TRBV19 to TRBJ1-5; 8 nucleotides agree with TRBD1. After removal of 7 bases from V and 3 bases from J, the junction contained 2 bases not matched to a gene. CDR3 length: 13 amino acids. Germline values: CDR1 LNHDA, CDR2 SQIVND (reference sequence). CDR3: CASMDRDNQPQHF. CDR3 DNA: TGTGCCAGTATGGACAGGGACAATCAGCCCCAGCATTTT.

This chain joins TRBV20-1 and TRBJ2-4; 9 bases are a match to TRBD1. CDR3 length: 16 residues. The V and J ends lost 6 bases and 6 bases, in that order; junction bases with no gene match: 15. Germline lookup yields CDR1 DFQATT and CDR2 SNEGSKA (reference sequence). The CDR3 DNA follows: TGCAGTGCCCCGGCAGGACAGGGGAGAGGAGGAAACATTCAGTACTTC. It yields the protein CSAPAGQGRGGNIQYF.

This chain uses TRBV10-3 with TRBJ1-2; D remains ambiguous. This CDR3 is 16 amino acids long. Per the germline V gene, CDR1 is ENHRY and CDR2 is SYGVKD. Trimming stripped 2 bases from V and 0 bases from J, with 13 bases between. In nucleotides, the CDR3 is TGTGCCATCAGTGAGGTACTAAATCTAGCTAACTATGGCTACACCTTC. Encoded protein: CAISEVLNLANYGYTF.

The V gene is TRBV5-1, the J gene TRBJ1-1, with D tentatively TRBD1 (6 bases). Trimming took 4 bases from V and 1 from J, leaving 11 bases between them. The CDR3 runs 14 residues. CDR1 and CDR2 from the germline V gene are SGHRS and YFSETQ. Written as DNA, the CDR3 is TGCGCCAGCAGCGTGGACAGTGCGAACACTGAAGCTTTCTTT. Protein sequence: CASSVDSANTEAFF.

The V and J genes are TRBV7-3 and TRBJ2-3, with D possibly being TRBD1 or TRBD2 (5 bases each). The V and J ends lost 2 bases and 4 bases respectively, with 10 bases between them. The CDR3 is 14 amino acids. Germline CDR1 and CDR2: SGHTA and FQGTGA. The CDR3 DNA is TGTGCCAGCAGCTTATATCGGGGCTCAGATACGCAGTATTTT. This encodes CASSLYRGSDTQYF.

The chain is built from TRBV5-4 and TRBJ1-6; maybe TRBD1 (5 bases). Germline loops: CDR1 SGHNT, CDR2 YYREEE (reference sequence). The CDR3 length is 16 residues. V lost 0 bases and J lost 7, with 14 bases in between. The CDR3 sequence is CASSLDVGPGNSPLHF. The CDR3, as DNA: TGTGCCAGCAGCTTGGACGTGGGGCCCGGGAATTCACCCCTCCACTTT.

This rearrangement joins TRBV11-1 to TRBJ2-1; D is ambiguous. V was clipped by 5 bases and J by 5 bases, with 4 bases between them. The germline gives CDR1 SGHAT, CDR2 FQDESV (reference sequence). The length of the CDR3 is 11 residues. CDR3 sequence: CASSVDNEQFF. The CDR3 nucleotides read TGTGCCAGCAGCGTAGACAATGAGCAGTTCTTC.

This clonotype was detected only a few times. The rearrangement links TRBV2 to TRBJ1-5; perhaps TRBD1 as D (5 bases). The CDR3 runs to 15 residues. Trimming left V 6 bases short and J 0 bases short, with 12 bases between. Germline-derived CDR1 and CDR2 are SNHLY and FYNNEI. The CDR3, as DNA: TGTGCCAGCAGCCAGGGAGGGGATAGCAATCAGCCCCAGCATTTT. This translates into CASSQGGDSNQPQHF. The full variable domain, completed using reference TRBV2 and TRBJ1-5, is EPEVTQTPSHQVTQMGQEVILRCVPISNHLYFYWYRQILGQKVEFLVSFYNNEISEKSEIFDDQFSVERPDGSNFTLKIRSTKLEDSAMYFCASSQGGDSNQPQHFGDGTRLSIL.

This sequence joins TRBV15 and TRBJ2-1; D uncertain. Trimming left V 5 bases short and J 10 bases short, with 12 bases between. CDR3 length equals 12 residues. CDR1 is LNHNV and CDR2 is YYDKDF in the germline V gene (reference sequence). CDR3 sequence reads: CATSPRLGEQFF. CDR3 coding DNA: TGTGCCACCAGCCCGCGCCTGGGGGAGCAGTTCTTC.

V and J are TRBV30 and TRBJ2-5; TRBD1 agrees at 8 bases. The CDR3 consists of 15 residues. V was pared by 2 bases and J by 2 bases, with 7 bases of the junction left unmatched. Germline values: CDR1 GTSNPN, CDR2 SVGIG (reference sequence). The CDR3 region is CAWSTGQALQETQYF. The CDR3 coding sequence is TGTGCCTGGAGTACGGGACAGGCGCTACAAGAGACCCAGTACTTC.

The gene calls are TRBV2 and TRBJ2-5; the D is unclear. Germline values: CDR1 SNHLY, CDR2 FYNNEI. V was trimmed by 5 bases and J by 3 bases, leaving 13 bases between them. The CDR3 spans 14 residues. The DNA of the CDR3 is TGTGCCAGCAGTTCTCTGCTGACGGAAGAGACCCAGTACTTC. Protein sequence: CASSSLLTEETQYF.

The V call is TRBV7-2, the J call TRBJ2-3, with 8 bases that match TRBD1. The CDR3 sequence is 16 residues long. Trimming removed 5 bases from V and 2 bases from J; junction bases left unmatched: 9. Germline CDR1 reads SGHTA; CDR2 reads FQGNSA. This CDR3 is CASSRQGAIITDTQYF. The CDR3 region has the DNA TGTGCCAGCAGCAGGCAGGGGGCGATTATCACAGATACGCAGTATTTT. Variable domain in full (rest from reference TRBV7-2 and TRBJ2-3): GAGVSQSPSNKVTEKGKDVELRCDPISGHTALYWYRQSLGQGLEFLIYFQGNSAPDKSGLPSDRFSAERTGGSVSTLTIQRTQQEDSAVYLCASSRQGAIITDTQYFGPGTRLTVL.

The chain's CDR3 is CASSPSGTNTGELFF. In DNA form, the CDR3 reads TGTGCCAGCAGCCCCAGCGGGACTAACACCGGGGAGCTGTTTTTT. The chain joins TRBV3-1 to TRBJ2-2; 7 bases are a match to TRBD2. The CDR3 has 15 residues. Germline values: CDR1 LGHDT, CDR2 YNNKEL (reference sequence). V lost 4 bases and J lost 2; bases outside the gene matches: 4.

The CDR3 is CASGLADSYEQYF. CDR3 DNA sequence: TGTGCCTCGGGACTAGCGGACTCCTACGAGCAGTACTTC. The V call is TRBV30, the J call TRBJ2-7; 11 positions match TRBD2. The trim removed 7 bases at V and 0 bases at J, leaving 2 bases unmatched. Germline V gene sequence: CDR1 GTSNPN, CDR2 SVGIG (reference sequence). There are 13 residues in the CDR3. Full variable domain (remainder filled in from reference TRBV30 and TRBJ2-7): SQTIHQWPATLVQPVGSPLSLECTVEGTSNPNLYWYRQAAGRGLQLLFYSVGIGQISSEVPQNLSASRPQDRQFILSSKKLLLSDSGFYLCASGLADSYEQYFGPGTRLTVT.